The rows below give T cell receptor beta chains drawn from one sample of a study of blood T cell repertoires in COVID-19. This table comes from immunoSEQ multiplex PCR, and its TCRdb copy is limited to in-frame clones, with some not included. The sample has about 190,000 clones, 79% seen once. The sequencing input was peripheral blood. Receptors were obtained from a man aged 60-69 years with active or convalescent COVID-19. CDR3s include the opening cysteine and the closing phenylalanine or tryptophan. The D gene is left open where the match is weak. Clone size appears in some rows only: once, few, many, or a class for an expanded clone.

d_call j_call clone_size v_call cdr3_nt cdr3_aa
TRBD2 TRBJ2-7 once TRBV3-1/TRBV3-2 TGTGCCAGCAGCCAAGCTTGGGCTAGCGGGAGGTACGAGCAGTACTTC CASSQAWASGRYEQYF
TRBD1 TRBJ2-7 . TRBV5-1 TGCGCCAGCAGCCCCCCCGGGACAGTAGCCTACGAGCAGTACTTC CASSPPGTVAYEQYF
TRBD1 TRBJ1-5 . TRBV27 TGTGCCAGCAGCCCACAGGGGATCAATCAGCCCCAGCATTTT CASSPQGINQPQHF
TRBD2 TRBJ2-3 . TRBV24-1 TGTGCCACCAGTGGAATTCCTCGACTAGCGGGAGTATCGGGGACAGATACGCAGTATTTT CATSGIPRLAGVSGTDTQYF
TRBD1 TRBJ1-2 . TRBV28 TGTGCCAGCAGTTTACTTTCGGGACAGGGGGCGACGTACGGCTACACCTTC CASSLLSGQGATYGYTF
TRBD1 TRBJ1-1 . TRBV28 TGTGCCAGCAGTTTCGGACGACAGGGGGCGTACTGGGCTTTCTTT CASSFGRQGAYWAFF
. TRBJ1-1 . TRBV6-6 TGTGCCAGCAGTTACTTGGACAGTAACACTGAAGCTTTCTTT CASSYLDSNTEAFF
TRBD2 TRBJ2-3 . TRBV7-9 TGTGCCAGCAGCTTAGGGATGTGGGGGACTAGCGGGAGGGGAGATACGCAGTATTTT CASSLGMWGTSGRGDTQYF
. TRBJ2-2 . TRBV10-3 TGTGCCAGCCAGGCACCCTTCCAGGGGATTAACACCGGGGAGCTGTTTTTT CASQAPFQGINTGELFF
TRBD2 TRBJ2-5 . TRBV11-3 TGTGCCAGCAGCTTAGCCGGGACTAGCGGGATTTATAAAGAGACCCAGTACTTC CASSLAGTSGIYKETQYF
TRBD1 TRBJ1-5 . TRBV5-6 TGTGCCAGCAGCTTACTCGACAGGGGGGCCGATCAGCCCCAGCATTTT CASSLLDRGADQPQHF
. TRBJ2-2 once TRBV9 TGTGCCAGCAGCGTAGAACTAGGAGGCACCGGGGAGCTGTTTTTT CASSVELGGTGELFF
. TRBJ2-3 . TRBV9 TGTGCCAGCAGCGTAAGTTCCGGAGATAGCACAGATACGCAGTATTTT CASSVSSGDSTDTQYF
. TRBJ2-1 . TRBV27 TGTGCCAGCAGTGAATCGGGGGAGAGATTCGGCAATGAGCAGTTCTTC CASSESGERFGNEQFF
. TRBJ2-1 . TRBV11-3 TGTGCCAGCAGCTTAGATCGGAGATCCTACAATGAGCAGTTCTTC CASSLDRRSYNEQFF
TRBD2 TRBJ2-4 . TRBV28 TGTGCCAGCAGTTTTGTGCCATCCGGGACTAGAGGGGGGAACATTCAGTACTTC CASSFVPSGTRGGNIQYF
TRBD1 TRBJ1-6 . TRBV6-1 TGTGCCAGCAGTGACCCACCGGGACAGGGGGCTTGGGATTCACCCCTCCACTTT CASSDPPGQGAWDSPLHF
TRBD2 TRBJ2-5 . TRBV11-1 TGTGCCAGCAGCCCCCGACTAGCGGGAGCTTCGGAGACCCAGTACTTC CASSPRLAGASETQYF
TRBD1 TRBJ1-6 . TRBV19 TGTGCCAGTGGGACAGCCTATAATTCACCCCTCCACTTT CASGTAYNSPLHF
. TRBJ2-5 . TRBV19 TGTGCCAGTAGTGTCTCAGGGGACGTTGAGACCCAGTACTTC CASSVSGDVETQYF
TRBD1 TRBJ2-2 . TRBV2 TGTGCCAGCAGCATTACAGGGGCCCGGGGCACCGGGGAGCTGTTTTTT CASSITGARGTGELFF
TRBD2 TRBJ2-3 many TRBV28 TGTGCCAGCAGTTCTAGCGGGAGGGTGTTTAGCACAGATACGCAGTATTTT CASSSSGRVFSTDTQYF
TRBD1 TRBJ1-1 . TRBV28 TGTGCCAGCAGTTTAGGGACAGTCTTACCAGCTTTCTTT CASSLGTVLPAFF
. TRBJ1-1 . TRBV7-3 TGTGCCAGCAGCTTAAAGCCTGGGGGGGACACTGAAGCTTTCTTT CASSLKPGGDTEAFF
. TRBJ1-4 . TRBV28 TGTGCCAGCAGACCGGGGGGTGAAAAACTGTTTTTT CASRPGGEKLFF
. TRBJ1-2 many TRBV25-1 TGTGCCAGCAGTGTGGGGGACTCAAACTATGGCTACACCTTC CASSVGDSNYGYTF
TRBD1 TRBJ1-1 many TRBV4-1 TGCGCCAGCAGCCAAGCTAGGAGGGGGCGCCTGACTGAAGCTTTCTTT CASSQARRGRLTEAFF
TRBD2 TRBJ2-7 . TRBV7-2 TGTGCCAGCAGCTTAGGACCTTTGGTAGCGGGCGCCTACGAGCAGTACTTC CASSLGPLVAGAYEQYF
. TRBJ1-1 few TRBV11-2 TGTGCCAGCAGTCCCACAGATGAAGCTTTCTTT CASSPTDEAFF
. TRBJ1-3 many TRBV19 TGTGCCAGTAGTATTCGGGTAACGGGAAACACCATATATTTT CASSIRVTGNTIYF
. TRBJ1-2 . TRBV7-6 TGTGCCAGCAGCCACGCCCGTGGCAGGCAAACTGGCTACACCTTC CASSHARGRQTGYTF
. TRBJ1-1 . TRBV7-9 TGTGCCAGCACCTCCAGAACCACTGAAGCTTTCTTT CASTSRTTEAFF
. TRBJ2-3 once TRBV18 TGTGCCAGCTCACCAGACATTGATACGCAGTATTTT CASSPDIDTQYF
. TRBJ1-2 few TRBV6-6 TGTGCCAGCAGTTACTCGAAAAAAGGCAGGGAGGATGGCTACACCTTC CASSYSKKGREDGYTF
. TRBJ2-1 . TRBV7-9 TGTGCCAGCAGCACGGTTAGCTCCTACAATGAGCAGTTCTTC CASSTVSSYNEQFF
. TRBJ1-6 . TRBV14 TGTGCCAGCAGCCAAAGAACAGGGACTTCACCCCTCCACTTT CASSQRTGTSPLHF
. TRBJ1-5 . TRBV7-9 TGTGCCAGCAGCTCATCCGGGGGCAATCAGCCCCAGCATTTT CASSSSGGNQPQHF
. TRBJ2-5 few TRBV24-1 TGTGCCACCAGTGATTTCGGCAGGGGAACCCAAGAGACCCAGTACTTC CATSDFGRGTQETQYF
TRBD1 TRBJ1-5 . TRBV29-1 TGCAGCGTGATCGGGGCAGGGGGTCAGCCCCAGCATTTT CSVIGAGGQPQHF
. TRBJ2-6 . TRBV19 TGTGCCAGTAGTATGAACAGGGATTACTCTGGGGCCAACGTCCTGACTTTC CASSMNRDYSGANVLTF
TRBD1 TRBJ1-1 once TRBV19 TGTGCCAGTAGTAACGTGCTCAACAGGGGGGGGAACACTGAAGCTTTCTTT CASSNVLNRGGNTEAFF
. TRBJ2-1 . TRBV5-1 TGCGCCAGCAGCTTCCGGACCGCCAATAGCGATGAGCAGTTCTTC CASSFRTANSDEQFF
. TRBJ1-2 many TRBV18 TGTGCCAGCTCACCACAGTATAACAGCATAAGCACCTTC CASSPQYNSISTF
TRBD1 TRBJ2-1 once TRBV6-2/TRBV6-3 TGTGCCAGCAGTTTCGGACAGGGCGGCTACAATGAGCAGTTCTTC CASSFGQGGYNEQFF
. TRBJ2-7 . TRBV28 TGTGCCAGCAGTGACAGGTCAAACTACGAGCAGTACTTC CASSDRSNYEQYF
. TRBJ1-6 . TRBV18 TGTGCCAGCTCACCCCCACGGGCACCCCTCCACTTT CASSPPRAPLHF
TRBD2 TRBJ2-7 . TRBV7-9 TGTGCCAGCAGCCAATTAGCGGGGTCCTACGAGCAGTACTTC CASSQLAGSYEQYF
TRBD1 TRBJ2-1 . TRBV5-4 TGTGCCAGCAGCTTTTACAGGGGTAGCACCTACAATGAGCAGTTCTTC CASSFYRGSTYNEQFF
TRBD1 TRBJ2-1 . TRBV25-1 TGTGCCATTTCCGGGACAGGGGCCCACAATGAGCAGTTCTTC CAISGTGAHNEQFF
TRBD2 TRBJ2-3 . TRBV6-5 TGTGCCAGCCAGCGGGGCGGCACAGATACGCAGTATTTT CASQRGGTDTQYF
. TRBJ2-1 . TRBV19 TGTGCCAGTAGCGACAGGTACGGGAGGACGGGTGAGCAGTTCTTC CASSDRYGRTGEQFF
. TRBJ1-5 once TRBV9 TGTGCCAGCAGCGTGGGCGGGGGGGTCAATCAGCCCCAGCATTTT CASSVGGGVNQPQHF
TRBD2 TRBJ2-1 . TRBV5-1 TGCGCCAGCAGCTTCCCCCCCGGGACTAGCGGGAGTTTAACCTACAATGAGCAGTTCTTC CASSFPPGTSGSLTYNEQFF
TRBD2 TRBJ2-3 . TRBV24-1 TGTGCCACCAGCAGACTAGCGGGAGCTAGCACAGATACGCAGTATTTT CATSRLAGASTDTQYF
. TRBJ2-5 . TRBV5-4 TGTGCCAGCAGCCCGCCCGACAGGGTGGAGGGAGAGACCCAGTACTTC CASSPPDRVEGETQYF
. TRBJ2-5 . TRBV18 TGTGCCAGCTCACCGCCTCCTAGAGAGACCCAGTACTTC CASSPPPRETQYF
. TRBJ2-6 . TRBV13 TGTGCCAGCAGCAACCGGGACAACCAACTCTGGGGGGCCAACGTCCTGACTTTC CASSNRDNQLWGANVLTF
. TRBJ1-1 once TRBV28 TGTGCCAGCAGCCTACAGGGATACACTGAAGCTTTCTTT CASSLQGYTEAFF
TRBD2 TRBJ2-2 . TRBV2 TGTGCCAGCAGACCCCCTAGCGGGCCGAACACCGGGGAGCTGTTTTTT CASRPPSGPNTGELFF